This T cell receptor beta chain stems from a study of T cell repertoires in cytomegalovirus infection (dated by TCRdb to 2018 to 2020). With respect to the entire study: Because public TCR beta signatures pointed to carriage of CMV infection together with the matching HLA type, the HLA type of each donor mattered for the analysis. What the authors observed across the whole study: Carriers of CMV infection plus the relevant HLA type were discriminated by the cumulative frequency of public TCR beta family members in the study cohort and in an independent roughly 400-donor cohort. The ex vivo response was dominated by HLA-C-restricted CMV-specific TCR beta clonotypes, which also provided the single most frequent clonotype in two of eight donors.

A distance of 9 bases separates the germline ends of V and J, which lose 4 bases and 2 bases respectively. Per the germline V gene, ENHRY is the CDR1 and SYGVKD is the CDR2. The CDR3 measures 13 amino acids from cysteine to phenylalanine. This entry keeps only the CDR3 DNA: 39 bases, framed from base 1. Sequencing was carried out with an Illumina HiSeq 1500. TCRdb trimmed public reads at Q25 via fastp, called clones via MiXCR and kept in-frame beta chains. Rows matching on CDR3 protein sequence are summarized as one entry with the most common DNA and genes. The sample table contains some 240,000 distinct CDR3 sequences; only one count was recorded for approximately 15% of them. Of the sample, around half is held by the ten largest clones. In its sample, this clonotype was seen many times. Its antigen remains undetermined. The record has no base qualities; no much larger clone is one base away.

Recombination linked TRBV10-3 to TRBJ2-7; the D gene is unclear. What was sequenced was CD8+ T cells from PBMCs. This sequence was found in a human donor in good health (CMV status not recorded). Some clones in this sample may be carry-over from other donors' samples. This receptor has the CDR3 CAISGVDTYEQYF. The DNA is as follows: TGTGCCATCAGTGGGGTGGATACCTACGAGCAGTACTTC.